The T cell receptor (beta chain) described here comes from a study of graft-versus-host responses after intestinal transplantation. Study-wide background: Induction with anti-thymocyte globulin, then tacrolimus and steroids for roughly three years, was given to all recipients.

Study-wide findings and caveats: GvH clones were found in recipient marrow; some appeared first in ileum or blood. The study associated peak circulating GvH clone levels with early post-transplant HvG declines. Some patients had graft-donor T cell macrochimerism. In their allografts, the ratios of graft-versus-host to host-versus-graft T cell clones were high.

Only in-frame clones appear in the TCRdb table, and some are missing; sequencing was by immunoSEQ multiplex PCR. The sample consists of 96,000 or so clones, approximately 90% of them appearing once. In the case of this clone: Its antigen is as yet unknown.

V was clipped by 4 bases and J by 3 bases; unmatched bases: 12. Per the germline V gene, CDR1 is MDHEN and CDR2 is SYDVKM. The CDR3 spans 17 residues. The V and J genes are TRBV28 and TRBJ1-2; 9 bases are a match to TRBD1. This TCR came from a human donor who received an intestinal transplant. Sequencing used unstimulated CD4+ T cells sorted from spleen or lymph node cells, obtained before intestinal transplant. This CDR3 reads CASSYLPGQGSDYGYTF. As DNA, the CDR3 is TGTGCCAGCAGTTACCTACCGGGACAGGGATCAGACTATGGCTACACCTTC.